This is a list of T cell receptor beta chains from one sample in a study of T cells in Graves' hyperthyroidism and ophthalmopathy. TCRdb reprocessed the multiplex PCR reads with MiXCR, giving one entry per CDR3 protein. The sample holds nearly 600,000 distinct CDR3 sequences, approximately 14% seen once. The source material was blood. The receptors stem from a woman under 40 with Graves' hyperthyroidism that later progressed to Graves' ophthalmopathy. CDR3s include the opening cysteine and the closing phenylalanine or tryptophan. Fields, in order: D gene, V gene, clone size, J gene, CDR3 DNA, CDR3 protein. A D gene is named only where the DNA matches it firmly. A row's size may be missing; if present it is once, few, many or a size class.

NA	TRBV28	many	TRBJ2-1	TGTGCCAGCAGTTTAAGCGGACGGCTTAAGGAGCAGTTCTTC	CASSLSGRLKEQFF
NA	TRBV30	many	TRBJ2-2	TGTGCCTGGACCCCGTCGAACACCGGGGAGCTGTTTTTT	CAWTPSNTGELFF
TRBD2	TRBV7-2	NA	TRBJ2-7	TGTGCCAGCAGCTTGGTTAGCGTCCTAGCGGGGGGGTACGAGCAGTACTTC	CASSLVSVLAGGYEQYF
NA	TRBV12-3/TRBV12-4	NA	TRBJ1-5	TGTGCCAGCACTTGGGGTGGCGGTCAGCCCCAGCATTTT	CASTWGGGQPQHF
NA	TRBV14	few	TRBJ1-1	TGTGCCAGCAGCCACAGTGGGTTTGGGTACACTGAAGCTTTCTTT	CASSHSGFGYTEAFF
NA	TRBV7-9	many	TRBJ2-4	TGTGCCAGCAGCTTAGAAGAGATAAACATTCAGTACTTC	CASSLEEINIQYF
NA	TRBV28	NA	TRBJ2-2	TGTGCCAGCAGTTTATTAGGAGAGAACACCGGGGAGCTGTTTTTT	CASSLLGENTGELFF
TRBD2	TRBV6-1	few	TRBJ2-7	TGTGCCAGCAGGCCAACTAGCGGGAGCTCCTACGAGCAGTACTTC	CASRPTSGSSYEQYF
TRBD1	TRBV5-1	few	TRBJ1-2	TGCGCCAGCAGCTTTTGGGACAGGGGAGTGAGCGGCTACACCTTC	CASSFWDRGVSGYTF
NA	TRBV24-1	many	TRBJ2-6	TGTGCCACCAGTGATGCGGATGCGGGCATCTCTGGGGCCAACGTCCTGACTTTC	CATSDADAGISGANVLTF
NA	TRBV11-1	many	TRBJ1-4	TGTGCCAGCAGCACCGCAGCGGACCTGAATGAAAAACTGTTTTTT	CASSTAADLNEKLFF
NA	TRBV6-6	many	TRBJ2-1	TGTGCCAGCAGTTACGTTACCCCCCCGGGTGAGCAGTTCTTC	CASSYVTPPGEQFF
NA	TRBV2	many	TRBJ2-5	TGTGCCAGCACCCAAGAGCGTACATACTTC	CASTQERTYF
NA	TRBV30	many	TRBJ2-3	TGTGCCTGGAGTGTTGCCGGCAATCAGCCCCAGTATTTT	CAWSVAGNQPQYF
NA	TRBV6-1	few	TRBJ2-1	TGTGCCAGCAGCAAGCCTTACTACAATGAGCAGTTCTTC	CASSKPYYNEQFF
NA	TRBV12-3/TRBV12-4	many	TRBJ2-3	TGTGCCAGCAGACCTCAAATCACAGATACGCAGTATTTT	CASRPQITDTQYF
NA	TRBV3-1	few	TRBJ1-3	TGTGCCAGCAGCCCCGGGCCCCCTCCAAACACCATATATTTT	CASSPGPPPNTIYF
TRBD2	TRBV6-2/TRBV6-3	NA	TRBJ2-3	TGTGCCAGCAGTTACTCGAGGACTAGCCTCGTAGATACGCAGTATTTT	CASSYSRTSLVDTQYF
TRBD1	TRBV6-1	few	TRBJ1-5	TGTGCCAGCAGCCAGGGGCAGGGGGTAGTGCCCCAGCATTTT	CASSQGQGVVPQHF
TRBD2	TRBV28	NA	TRBJ2-1	TGTGCCAGCAGCCCGGGACTAGCGGGGGCCTTGGATGAGCAGTTCTTC	CASSPGLAGALDEQFF
NA	TRBV19	NA	TRBJ1-2	TGTGCCAGTAGTGCTTACACTTCACCCCCTATGGATGGCTACACCTTC	CASSAYTSPPMDGYTF
NA	TRBV7-8	many	TRBJ1-1	TGTGCCAGCAGCTCGGCCCTAGGTGGGGGCACTGAAGCTTTCTTT	CASSSALGGGTEAFF
NA	TRBV19	NA	TRBJ2-7	TGTGCCAGTAGTCCGGTCCCATTGGGAGAGGAGCAGTACTTC	CASSPVPLGEEQYF
NA	TRBV30	NA	TRBJ1-1	TGTGCCTGGAGTGTATTATTAAGTTTGAACACTGAAGCTTTCTTT	CAWSVLLSLNTEAFF
NA	TRBV18	many	TRBJ1-1	TGTGCCAGCTCACCCAAGGGACGGGGGAGCACTGAAGCTTTCTTT	CASSPKGRGSTEAFF
NA	TRBV29-1	many	TRBJ1-1	TGCAGCGTTGTTTCGGACACTGAAGCTTTCTTT	CSVVSDTEAFF
NA	TRBV27	many	TRBJ2-1	TGTGCCAGCAGTTTATGGTTATCCAATGAGCAGTTCTTC	CASSLWLSNEQFF